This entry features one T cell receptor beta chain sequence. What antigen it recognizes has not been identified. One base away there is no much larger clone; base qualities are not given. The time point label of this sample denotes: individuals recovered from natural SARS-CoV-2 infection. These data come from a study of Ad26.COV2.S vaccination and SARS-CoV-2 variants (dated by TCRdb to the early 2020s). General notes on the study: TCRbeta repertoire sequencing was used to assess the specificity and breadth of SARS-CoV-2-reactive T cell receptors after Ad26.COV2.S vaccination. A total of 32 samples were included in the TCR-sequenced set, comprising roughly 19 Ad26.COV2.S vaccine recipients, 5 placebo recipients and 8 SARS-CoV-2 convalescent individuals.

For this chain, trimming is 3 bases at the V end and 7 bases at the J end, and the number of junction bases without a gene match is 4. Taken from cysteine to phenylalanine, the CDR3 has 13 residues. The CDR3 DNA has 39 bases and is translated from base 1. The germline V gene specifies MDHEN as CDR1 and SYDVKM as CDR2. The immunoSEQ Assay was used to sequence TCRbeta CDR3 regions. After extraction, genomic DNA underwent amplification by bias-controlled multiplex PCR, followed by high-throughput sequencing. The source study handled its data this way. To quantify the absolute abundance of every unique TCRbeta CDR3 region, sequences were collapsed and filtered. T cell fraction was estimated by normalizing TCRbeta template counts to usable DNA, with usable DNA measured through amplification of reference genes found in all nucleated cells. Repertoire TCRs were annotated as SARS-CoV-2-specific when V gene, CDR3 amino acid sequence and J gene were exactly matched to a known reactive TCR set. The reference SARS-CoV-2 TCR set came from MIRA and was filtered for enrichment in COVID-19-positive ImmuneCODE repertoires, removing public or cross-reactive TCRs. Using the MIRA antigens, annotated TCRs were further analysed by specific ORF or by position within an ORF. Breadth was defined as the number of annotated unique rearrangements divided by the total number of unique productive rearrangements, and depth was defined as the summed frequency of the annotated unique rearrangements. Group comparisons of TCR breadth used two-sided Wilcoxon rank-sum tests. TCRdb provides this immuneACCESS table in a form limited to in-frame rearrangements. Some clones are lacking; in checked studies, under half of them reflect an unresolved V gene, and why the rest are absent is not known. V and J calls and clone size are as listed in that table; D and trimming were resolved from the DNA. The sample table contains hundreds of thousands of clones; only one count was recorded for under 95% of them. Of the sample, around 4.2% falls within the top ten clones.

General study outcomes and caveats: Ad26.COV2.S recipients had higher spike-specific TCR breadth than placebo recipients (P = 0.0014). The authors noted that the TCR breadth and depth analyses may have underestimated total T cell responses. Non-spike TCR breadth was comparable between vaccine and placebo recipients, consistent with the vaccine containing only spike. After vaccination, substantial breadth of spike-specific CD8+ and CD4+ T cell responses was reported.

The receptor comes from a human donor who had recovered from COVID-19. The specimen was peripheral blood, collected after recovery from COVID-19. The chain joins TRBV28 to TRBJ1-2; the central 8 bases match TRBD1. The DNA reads TGTGCCAGCAGTTTCAGGGGGCGTGTTGGCTACACCTTC. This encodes CASSFRGRVGYTF.